The clone carrying this T cell receptor beta chain was counted between two and nine times. Antigen unknown. This CDR3 has 17 amino acids. Germline V gives CDR1 MNHEY, CDR2 SVGEGT. V shed 6 bases, J shed 0 bases, and the junction held 10 bases outside the gene matches. General study points: Tumor memory CD4+ T cell TCR gene usage clustered with blood and lymph node memory CD4+ cells and lymph node naive CD4+ cells.

Naive CD4+ T cells were purified with Tregs depleted by CD25. Each CDR3 protein is one row after TCRdb ran MiXCR on the 5' RACE reads. This table holds tens of thousands of distinct CDR3 sequences, 26% found once. The chain employs TRBV6-2 or TRBV6-3 and TRBJ2-2; 7 bases map to TRBD2. The sequence came from a female donor with breast cancer. Input material: naive CD4+ T cells sorted from a lymph node. Described subset: naive CD4+ T cells, CD4+CD45RA+CD25-. The CDR3 DNA reads TGTGCCAGCAGCCTGTCCCCTCGGGGGGCGAACACCGGGGAGCTGTTTTTT. Translating gives CASSLSPRGANTGELFF.